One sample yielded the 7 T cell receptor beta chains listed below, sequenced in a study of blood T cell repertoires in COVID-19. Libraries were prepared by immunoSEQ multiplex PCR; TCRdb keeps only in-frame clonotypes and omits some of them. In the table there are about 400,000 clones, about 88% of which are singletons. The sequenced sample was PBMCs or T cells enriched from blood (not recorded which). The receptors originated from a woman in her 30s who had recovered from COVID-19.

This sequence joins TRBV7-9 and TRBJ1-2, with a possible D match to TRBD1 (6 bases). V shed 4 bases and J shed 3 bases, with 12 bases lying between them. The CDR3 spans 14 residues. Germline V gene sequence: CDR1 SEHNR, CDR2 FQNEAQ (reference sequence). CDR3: CASSSDSPYYGYTF. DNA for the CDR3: TGTGCCAGCAGCTCGGACAGTCCCTACTATGGCTACACCTTC.

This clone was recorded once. The DNA for the CDR3 is TGTGCCAGCAGGCCGGGAGCATCCTACGAGCAGTACTTC. The encoded protein is CASRPGASYEQYF. The rearrangement links TRBV6-6 to TRBJ2-7; a weak D match, TRBD2 (6 bases). The V end was cut by 6 bases, the J end by 1 base, with 10 bases between. The CDR3 covers 13 residues. Germline assignment: CDR1 MNHNY and CDR2 SVGAGI (reference sequence).

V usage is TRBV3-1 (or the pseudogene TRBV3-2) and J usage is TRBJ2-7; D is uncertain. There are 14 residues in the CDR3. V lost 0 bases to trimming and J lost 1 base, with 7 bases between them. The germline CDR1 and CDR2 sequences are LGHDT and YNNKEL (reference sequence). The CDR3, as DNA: TGTGCCAGCAGCCAAGACAGGTGGTCCTACGAGCAGTACTTC. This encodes CASSQDRWSYEQYF.

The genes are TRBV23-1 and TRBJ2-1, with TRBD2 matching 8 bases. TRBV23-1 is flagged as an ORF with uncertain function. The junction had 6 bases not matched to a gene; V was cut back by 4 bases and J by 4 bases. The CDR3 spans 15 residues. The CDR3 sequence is CASSPAAGVYNEQFF. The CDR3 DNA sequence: TGCGCCAGCAGTCCCGCAGCGGGAGTGTACAATGAGCAGTTCTTC.

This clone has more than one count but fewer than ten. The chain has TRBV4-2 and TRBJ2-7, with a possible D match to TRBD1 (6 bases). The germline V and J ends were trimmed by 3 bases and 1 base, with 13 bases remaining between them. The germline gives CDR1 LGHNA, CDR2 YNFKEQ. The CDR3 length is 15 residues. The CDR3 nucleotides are TGTGCCAGCAGCCAGACCGAGGGGGAGTCCTACGAGCAGTACTTC. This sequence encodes CASSQTEGESYEQYF.

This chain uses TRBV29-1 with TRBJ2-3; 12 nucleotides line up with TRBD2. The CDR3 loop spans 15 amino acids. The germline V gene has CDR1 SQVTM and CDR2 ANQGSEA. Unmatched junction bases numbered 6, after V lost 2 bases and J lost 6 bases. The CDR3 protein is CSVEKGLAGSDTQYF. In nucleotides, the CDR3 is TGCAGCGTTGAAAAGGGACTAGCGGGTTCCGATACGCAGTATTTT.

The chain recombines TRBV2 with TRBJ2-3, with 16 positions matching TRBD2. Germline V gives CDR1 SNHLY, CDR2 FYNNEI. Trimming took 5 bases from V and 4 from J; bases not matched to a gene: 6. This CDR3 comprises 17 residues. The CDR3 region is CASSPGLAGGISDTQYF. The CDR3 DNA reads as TGTGCCAGCAGTCCGGGACTAGCGGGAGGGATTTCAGATACGCAGTATTTT.